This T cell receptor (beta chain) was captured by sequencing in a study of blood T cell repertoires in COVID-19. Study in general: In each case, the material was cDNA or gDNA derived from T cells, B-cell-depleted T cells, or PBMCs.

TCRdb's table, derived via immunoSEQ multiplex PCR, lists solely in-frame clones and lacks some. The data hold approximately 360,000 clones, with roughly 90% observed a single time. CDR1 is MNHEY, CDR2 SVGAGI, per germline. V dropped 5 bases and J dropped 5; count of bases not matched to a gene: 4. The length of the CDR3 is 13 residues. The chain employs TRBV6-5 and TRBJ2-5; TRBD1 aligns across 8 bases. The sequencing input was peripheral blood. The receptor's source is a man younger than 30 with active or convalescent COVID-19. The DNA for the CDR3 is TGTGCCAGCAGTACCCGGACAGGGGAGACCCAGTACTTC. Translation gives CASSTRTGETQYF.